This T cell receptor beta chain was identified in a study of CD4 and CD8 cells across lung adenocarcinoma regions. A single record per CDR3 protein comes from TCRdb applying MiXCR to the PCR reads. This sample yields around 11,000 distinct CDR3 sequences, of which 53% are seen a single time; approximately 19% belongs to the top ten. The germline V gene has CDR1 MNHEY and CDR2 SVGAGI. This CDR3 region has 18 residues. A note on this clonotype: Compared with germline, one end of the junction differs, possibly owing to a read error.

Samples came from patients with localized non-small cell lung adenocarcinoma. The sequence was obtained from a male donor with lung adenocarcinoma. The CD4 and CD8 labels of this study may be unreliable. This sequence joins TRBV6-5 and TRBJ2-1; weak D call: TRBD2 (5 bases). What was sequenced was CD4+ T cells from the center of a lung tumor. The CDR3 sequence is CASSYSSGICATYKEQFF. The CDR3 bases are TGTGCCAGCAGTTACTCTTCCGGGATCTGTGCGACCTACAAGGAGCAGTTTTTT.